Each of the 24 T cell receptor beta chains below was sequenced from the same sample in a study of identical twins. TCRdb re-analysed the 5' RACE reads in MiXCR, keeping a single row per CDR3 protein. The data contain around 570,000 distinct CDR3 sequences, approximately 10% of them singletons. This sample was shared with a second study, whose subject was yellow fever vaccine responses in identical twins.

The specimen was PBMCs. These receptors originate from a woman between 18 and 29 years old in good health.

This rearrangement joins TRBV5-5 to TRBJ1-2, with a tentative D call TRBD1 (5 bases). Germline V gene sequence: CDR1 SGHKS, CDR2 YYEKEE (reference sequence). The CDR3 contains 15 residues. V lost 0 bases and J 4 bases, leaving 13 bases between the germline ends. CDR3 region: CASSLGGVGIYGYTF. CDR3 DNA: TGTGCCAGCAGCTTGGGGGGGGTCGGGATCTATGGCTACACCTTC.

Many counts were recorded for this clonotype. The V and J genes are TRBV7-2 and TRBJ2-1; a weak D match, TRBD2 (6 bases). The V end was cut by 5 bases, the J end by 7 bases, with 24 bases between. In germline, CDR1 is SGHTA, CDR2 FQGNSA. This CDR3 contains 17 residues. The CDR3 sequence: CASSPRRGYGGWNEQFF. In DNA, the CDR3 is TGTGCCAGCAGCCCAAGACGGGGCTACGGGGGTTGGAATGAGCAGTTCTTC.

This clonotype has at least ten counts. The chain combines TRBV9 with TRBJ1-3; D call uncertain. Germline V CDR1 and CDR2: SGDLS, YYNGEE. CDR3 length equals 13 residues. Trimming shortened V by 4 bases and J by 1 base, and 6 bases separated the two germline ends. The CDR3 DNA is TGTGCCAGCAGCCCCAGGTCTGGAAACACCATATATTTT. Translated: CASSPRSGNTIYF.

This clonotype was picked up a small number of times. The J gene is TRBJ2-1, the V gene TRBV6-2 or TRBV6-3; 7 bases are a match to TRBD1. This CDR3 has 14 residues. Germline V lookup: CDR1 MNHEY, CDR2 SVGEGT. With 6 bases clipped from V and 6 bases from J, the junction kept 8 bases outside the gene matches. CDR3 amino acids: CASSWTGGANEQFF. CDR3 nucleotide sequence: TGTGCCAGCAGCTGGACAGGTGGGGCCAATGAGCAGTTCTTC.

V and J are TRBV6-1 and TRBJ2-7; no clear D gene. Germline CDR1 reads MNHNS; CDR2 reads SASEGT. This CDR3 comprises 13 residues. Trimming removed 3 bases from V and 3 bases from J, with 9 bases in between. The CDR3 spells CASSEKGIYEQYF. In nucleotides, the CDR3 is TGTGCCAGCAGTGAGAAAGGAATCTACGAGCAGTACTTC.

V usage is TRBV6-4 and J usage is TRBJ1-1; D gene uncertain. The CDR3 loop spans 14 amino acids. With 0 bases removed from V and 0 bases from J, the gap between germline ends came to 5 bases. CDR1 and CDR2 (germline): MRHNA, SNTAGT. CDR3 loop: CASSDSPMNTEAFF. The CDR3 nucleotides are TGTGCCAGCAGTGACTCACCAATGAACACTGAAGCTTTCTTT.

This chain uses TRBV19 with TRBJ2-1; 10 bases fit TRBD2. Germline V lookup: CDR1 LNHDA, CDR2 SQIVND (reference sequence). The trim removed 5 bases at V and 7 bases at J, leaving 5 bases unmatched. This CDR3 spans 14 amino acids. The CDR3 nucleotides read TGTGCCAGTAGTGCGTCTAGCGGGAGTAATGAGCAGTTCTTC. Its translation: CASSASSGSNEQFF.

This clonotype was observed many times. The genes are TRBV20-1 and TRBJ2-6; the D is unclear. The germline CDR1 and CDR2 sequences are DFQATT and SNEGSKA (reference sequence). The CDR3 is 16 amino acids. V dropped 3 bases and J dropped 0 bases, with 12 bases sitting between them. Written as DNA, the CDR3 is TGCAGTGCTAGCCTATCGGGTCCCTCTGGGGCCAACGTCCTGACTTTC. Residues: CSASLSGPSGANVLTF.

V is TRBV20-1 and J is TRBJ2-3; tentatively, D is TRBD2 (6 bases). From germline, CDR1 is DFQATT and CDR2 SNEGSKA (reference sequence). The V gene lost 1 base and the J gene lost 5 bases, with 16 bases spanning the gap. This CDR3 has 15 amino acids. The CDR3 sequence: CSARGDFQSLDTQYF. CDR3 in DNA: TGCAGTGCTAGAGGGGACTTCCAGAGTCTAGATACGCAGTATTTT.

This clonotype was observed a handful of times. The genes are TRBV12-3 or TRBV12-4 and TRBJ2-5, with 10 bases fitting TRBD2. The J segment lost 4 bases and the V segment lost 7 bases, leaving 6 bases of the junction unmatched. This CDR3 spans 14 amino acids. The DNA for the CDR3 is TGTGCCAGCAAACTAGGGACTAGCGCAGAGACCCAGTACTTC. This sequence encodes CASKLGTSAETQYF.

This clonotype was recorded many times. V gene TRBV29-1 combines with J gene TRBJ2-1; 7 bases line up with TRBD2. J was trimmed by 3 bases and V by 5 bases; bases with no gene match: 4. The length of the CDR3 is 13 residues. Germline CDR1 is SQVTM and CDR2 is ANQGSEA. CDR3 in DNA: TGCAGCGTTCGCGGGAGTTTCTACAATGAGCAGTTCTTC. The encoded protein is CSVRGSFYNEQFF.

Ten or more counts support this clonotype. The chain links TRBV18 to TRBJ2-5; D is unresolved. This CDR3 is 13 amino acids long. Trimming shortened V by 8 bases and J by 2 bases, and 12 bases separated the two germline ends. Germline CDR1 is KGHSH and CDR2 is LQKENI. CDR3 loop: CASSPTAQETQYF. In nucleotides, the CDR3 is TGTGCCAGCAGCCCAACTGCACAAGAGACCCAGTACTTC.

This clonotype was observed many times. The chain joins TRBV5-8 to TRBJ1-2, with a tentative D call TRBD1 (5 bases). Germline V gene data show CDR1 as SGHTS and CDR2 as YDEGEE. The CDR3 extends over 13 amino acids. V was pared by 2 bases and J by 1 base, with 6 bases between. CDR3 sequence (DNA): TGTGCCAGCAGCTTCGACAGTAACTATGGCTACACCTTC. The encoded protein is CASSFDSNYGYTF. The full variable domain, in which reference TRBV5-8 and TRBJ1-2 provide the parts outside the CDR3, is EAGVTQSPTHLIKTRGQQATLRCSPISGHTSVYWYQQALGLGLQFLLWYDEGEERNRGNFPPRFSGRQFPNYSSELNVNALELEDSALYLCASSFDSNYGYTFGSGTRLTVV.

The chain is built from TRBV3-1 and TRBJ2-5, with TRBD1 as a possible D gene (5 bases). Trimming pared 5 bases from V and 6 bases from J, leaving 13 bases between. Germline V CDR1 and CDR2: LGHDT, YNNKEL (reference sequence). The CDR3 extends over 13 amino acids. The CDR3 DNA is TGTGCCAGCAGCTCAGGCAGGGAACAGACCCAGTACTTC. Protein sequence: CASSSGREQTQYF.

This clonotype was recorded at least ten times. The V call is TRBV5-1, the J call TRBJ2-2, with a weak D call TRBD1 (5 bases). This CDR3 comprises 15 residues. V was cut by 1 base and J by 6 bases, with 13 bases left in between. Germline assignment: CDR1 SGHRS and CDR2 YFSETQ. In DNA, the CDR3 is TGCGCCAGCAGCTTGATTGGCAGGGCGGCCGGGGAGCTGTTTTTT. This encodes CASSLIGRAAGELFF. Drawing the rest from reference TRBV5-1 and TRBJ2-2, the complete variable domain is KAGVTQTPRYLIKTRGQQVTLSCSPISGHRSVSWYQQTPGQGLQFLFEYFSETQRNKGNFPGRFSGRQFSNSRSEMNVSTLELGDSALYLCASSLIGRAAGELFFGEGSRLTVL.

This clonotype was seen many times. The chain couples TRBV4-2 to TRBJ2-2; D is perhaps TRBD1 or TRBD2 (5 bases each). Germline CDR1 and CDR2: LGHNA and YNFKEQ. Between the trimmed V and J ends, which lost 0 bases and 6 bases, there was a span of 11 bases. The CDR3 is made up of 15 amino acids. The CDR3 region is CASSQDHPGPGELFF. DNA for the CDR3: TGTGCCAGCAGCCAAGATCATCCGGGGCCCGGGGAGCTGTTTTTT.

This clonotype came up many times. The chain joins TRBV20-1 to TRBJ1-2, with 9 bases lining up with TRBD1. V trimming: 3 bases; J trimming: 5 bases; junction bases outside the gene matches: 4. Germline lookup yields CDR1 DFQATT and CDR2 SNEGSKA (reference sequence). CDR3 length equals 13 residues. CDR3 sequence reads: CSASPGTGYGYTF. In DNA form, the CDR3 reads TGCAGTGCTAGTCCCGGGACAGGGTATGGCTACACCTTC.

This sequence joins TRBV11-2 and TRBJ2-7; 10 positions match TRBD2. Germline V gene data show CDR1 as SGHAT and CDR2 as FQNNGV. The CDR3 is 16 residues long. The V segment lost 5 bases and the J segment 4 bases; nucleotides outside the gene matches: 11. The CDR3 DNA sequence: TGTGCCAGCAGCGACTTTCTTAGCGGGAGGATATACGAGCAGTACTTC. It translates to CASSDFLSGRIYEQYF.

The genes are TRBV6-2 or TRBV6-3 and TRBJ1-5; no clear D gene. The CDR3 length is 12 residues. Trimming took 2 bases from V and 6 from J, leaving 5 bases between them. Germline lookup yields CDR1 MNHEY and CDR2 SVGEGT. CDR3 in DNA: TGTGCCAGCAGTTACCCAAGTCAGCCCCAGCATTTT. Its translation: CASSYPSQPQHF.

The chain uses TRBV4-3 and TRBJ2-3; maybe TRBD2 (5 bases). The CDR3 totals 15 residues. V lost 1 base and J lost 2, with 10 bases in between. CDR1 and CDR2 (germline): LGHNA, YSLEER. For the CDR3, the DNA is TGCGCCAGCAGCCAAGGAGGGCCGGACACAGATACGCAGTATTTT. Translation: CASSQGGPDTDTQYF.

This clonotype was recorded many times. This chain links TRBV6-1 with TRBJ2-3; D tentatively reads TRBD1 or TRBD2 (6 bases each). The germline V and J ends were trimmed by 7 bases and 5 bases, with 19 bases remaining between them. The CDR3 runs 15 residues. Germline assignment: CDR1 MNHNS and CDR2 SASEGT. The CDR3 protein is CASTGGGDYIDTQYF. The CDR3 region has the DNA TGTGCCAGCACCGGAGGGGGTGACTATATAGATACGCAGTATTTT.

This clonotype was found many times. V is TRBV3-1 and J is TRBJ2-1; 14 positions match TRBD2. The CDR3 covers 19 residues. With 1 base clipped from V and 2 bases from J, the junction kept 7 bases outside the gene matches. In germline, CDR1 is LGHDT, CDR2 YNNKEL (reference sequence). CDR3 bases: TGTGCCAGCAGCCAAGTAGGGGGACTAGCGGGGGCCGCCTACAATGAGCAGTTCTTC. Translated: CASSQVGGLAGAAYNEQFF.

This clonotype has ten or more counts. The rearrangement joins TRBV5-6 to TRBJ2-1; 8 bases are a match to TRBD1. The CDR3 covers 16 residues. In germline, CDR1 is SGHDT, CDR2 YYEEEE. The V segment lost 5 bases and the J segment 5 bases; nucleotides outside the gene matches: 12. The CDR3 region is CASSILPGQVNNEQFF. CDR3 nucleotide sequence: TGTGCCAGCAGTATTTTACCGGGACAGGTGAACAATGAGCAGTTCTTC.

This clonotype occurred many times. DNA of the CDR3: TGTGCCAGCAGCTCGACAGGAGGGATCAACAATGAGCAGTTCTTC. Translated: CASSSTGGINNEQFF. This chain joins TRBV7-2 and TRBJ2-1, with D tentatively TRBD1 or TRBD2 (6 bases each). The germline V gene has CDR1 SGHTA and CDR2 FQGNSA. Trimming removed 4 bases from V and 5 bases from J, with 15 bases in between. This CDR3 has 15 residues.